This T cell receptor (beta chain) derives from a study of cytomegalovirus exposure and HLA in healthy donors. This CDR3 has 15 amino acids. V was pared by 5 bases and J by 5 bases, with 6 bases of the junction left unmatched. Per germline, CDR1 LGHNT and CDR2 FRNRAP. The PCR ran on 60 Vbeta and 13 Jbeta primers. The repertoire was sequenced with immunoSEQ multiplex PCR; TCRdb's copy has only in-frame clones and lacks some. The data show approximately 140,000 clones, 70% to 85% seen once. Whole-study findings and limits: Earlier analysis found most TCR beta V segments productive about 90% or about 30% of the time. A missense DCLRE1C variant was associated with V- and J-gene trimming of TCR beta chains in a later analysis, and an independent cohort replicated the association.

About this clone itself: What it binds is unknown.

At sampling all donors were nominally healthy, likely with unrecorded immune exposures. The sequenced sample was PBMCs. The TCR sequence derives from a boy aged 5-17 years in good health and CMV-seronegative. V is TRBV12-5 and J is TRBJ2-1; TRBD1 matches at 10 bases. The CDR3 DNA reads as TGTGCTAGTGGTCTTACCGGGACAGGGGACAATGAGCAGTTCTTC. Its translation: CASGLTGTGDNEQFF.